Sequencing of this T cell receptor beta chain was carried out in a study of CD8 T cells in ankylosing spondylitis. Study results and limitations: Within peripheral blood, clones linked to disease were CD8+ and relatively rare. Some of the motif variants had earlier been found in reactive arthritis patients' fluid and blood. Made up of about eight highly homologous variants, a TCR beta motif appeared characteristic of ankylosing spondylitis blood. Disease-linked clones reportedly concentrated significantly in matched ankylosing spondylitis synovial fluid.

This clonotype was found a few times. Its antigen is not identified. Sequence at one end of the junction differs from germline and may be a read error. TCR beta libraries were made by quantitative 5'-RACE with molecular barcodes. One entry per CDR3 protein results from TCRdb running MiXCR on the 5' RACE reads. Of roughly 440,000 distinct CDR3 sequences listed, 17% were seen once; the top ten hold 1%. The germline CDR1 and CDR2 sequences are SEHNR and FQNEAQ (reference sequence). This CDR3 region has 13 residues. Material for sequencing was blood, either unsorted or a sorted T cell fraction (not recorded which). The receptor's source is a male donor with ankylosing spondylitis. V usage is TRBV7-9 and J usage is TRBJ1-1, with D maybe TRBD1 (5 bases). The CDR3 protein is CASNLRGGAEAFF. The CDR3 DNA reads as TGTGCCAGCAACTTACGAGGAGGGGCTGAAGCTTTCTTT.